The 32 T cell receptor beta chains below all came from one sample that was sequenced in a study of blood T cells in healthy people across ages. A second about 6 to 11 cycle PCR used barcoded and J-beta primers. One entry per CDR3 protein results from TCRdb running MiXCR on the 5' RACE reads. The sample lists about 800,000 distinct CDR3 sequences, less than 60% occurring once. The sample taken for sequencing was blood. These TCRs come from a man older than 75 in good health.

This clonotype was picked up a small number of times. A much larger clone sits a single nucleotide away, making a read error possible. In DNA, the CDR3 is TGCAGCGTCCAAGGGCGCACGGGAGGATGGAATGAGCAGTTCTTC. It specifies CSVQGRTGGWNEQFF. The genes are TRBV29-1 and TRBJ2-1; 7 bases match TRBD2. Germline V lookup: CDR1 SQVTM, CDR2 ANQGSEA. Trimming took 6 bases from V and 7 from J; bases not matched to a gene: 15. The CDR3 length is 15 residues.

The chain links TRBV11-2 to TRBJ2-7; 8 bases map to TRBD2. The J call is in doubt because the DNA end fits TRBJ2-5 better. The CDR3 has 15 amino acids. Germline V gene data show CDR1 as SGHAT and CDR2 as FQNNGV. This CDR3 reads CASSPFGGRTETQYF. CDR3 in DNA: TGTGCCAGCAGCCCGTTTGGCGGGAGGACGGAGACCCAGTACTTC.

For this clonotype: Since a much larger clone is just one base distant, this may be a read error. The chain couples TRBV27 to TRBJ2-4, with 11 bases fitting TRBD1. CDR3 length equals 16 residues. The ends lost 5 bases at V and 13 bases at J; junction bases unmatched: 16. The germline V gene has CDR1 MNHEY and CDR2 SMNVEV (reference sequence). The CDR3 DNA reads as TGTGCCAGCAGTGTCCGAGGGACAGGGGGGAACAATGAGCAGTACTTC. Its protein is CASSVRGTGGNNEQYF.

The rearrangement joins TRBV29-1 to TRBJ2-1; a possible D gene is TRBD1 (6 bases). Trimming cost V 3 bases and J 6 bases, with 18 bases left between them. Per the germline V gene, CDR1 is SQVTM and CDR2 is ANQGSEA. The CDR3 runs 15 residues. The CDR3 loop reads CSVEGAAQIFNEQFF. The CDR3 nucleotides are TGCAGCGTTGAGGGGGCCGCTCAGATCTTCAATGAGCAGTTCTTC.

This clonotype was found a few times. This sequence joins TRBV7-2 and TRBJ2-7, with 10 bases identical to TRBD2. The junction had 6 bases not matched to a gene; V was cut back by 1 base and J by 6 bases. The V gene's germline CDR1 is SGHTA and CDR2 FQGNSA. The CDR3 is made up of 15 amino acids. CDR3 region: CASSLGPSGSGEQYF. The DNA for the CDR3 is TGTGCCAGCAGCTTAGGTCCTAGCGGGAGCGGCGAGCAGTACTTC.

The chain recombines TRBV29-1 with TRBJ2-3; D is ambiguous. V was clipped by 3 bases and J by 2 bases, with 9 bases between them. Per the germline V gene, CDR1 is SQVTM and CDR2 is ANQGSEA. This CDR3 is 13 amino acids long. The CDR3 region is CSVDLDDTDTQYF. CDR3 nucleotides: TGCAGCGTTGACCTGGACGACACAGATACGCAGTATTTT.

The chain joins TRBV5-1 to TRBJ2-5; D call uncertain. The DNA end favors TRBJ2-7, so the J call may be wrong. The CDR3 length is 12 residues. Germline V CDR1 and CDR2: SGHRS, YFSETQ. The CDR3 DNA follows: TGCGCCAGCAGCTTGACGACCGACGAGCAGTACTTC. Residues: CASSLTTDEQYF.

CDR3 sequence (DNA): TGTGCCATCAGTGATAATGGGGCCACCTACGAGCAGTACTTC. Its protein product is CAISDNGATYEQYF. This chain uses TRBV10-3 with TRBJ2-7; TRBD1 is a possible D gene (5 bases). The V gene's germline CDR1 is ENHRY and CDR2 SYGVKD. Trimming pared 3 bases from V and 2 bases from J, leaving 11 bases between. The CDR3 loop spans 14 amino acids.

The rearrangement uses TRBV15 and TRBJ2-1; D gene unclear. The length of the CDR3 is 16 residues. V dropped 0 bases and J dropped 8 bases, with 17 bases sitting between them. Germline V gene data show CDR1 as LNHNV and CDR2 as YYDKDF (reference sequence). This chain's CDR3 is CATSRDLRTLTHEQFF. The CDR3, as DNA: TGTGCCACCAGCAGAGATTTAAGGACCCTAACACATGAGCAGTTCTTC.

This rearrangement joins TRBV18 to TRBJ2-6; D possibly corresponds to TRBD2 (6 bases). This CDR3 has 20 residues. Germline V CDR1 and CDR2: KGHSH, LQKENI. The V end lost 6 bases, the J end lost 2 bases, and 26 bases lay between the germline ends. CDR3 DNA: TGTGCCAGCTCTCCTGCAGCCGATGGGACTGCCTCCCCTGGGGCCAACGTCCTGACTTTC. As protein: CASSPAADGTASPGANVLTF.

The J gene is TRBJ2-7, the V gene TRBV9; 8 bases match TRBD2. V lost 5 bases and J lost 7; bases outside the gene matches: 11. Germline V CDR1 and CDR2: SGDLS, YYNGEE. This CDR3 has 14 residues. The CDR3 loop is CASSYSGGWNEQYF. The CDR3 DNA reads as TGTGCCAGCAGTTACAGCGGGGGTTGGAATGAGCAGTACTTC.

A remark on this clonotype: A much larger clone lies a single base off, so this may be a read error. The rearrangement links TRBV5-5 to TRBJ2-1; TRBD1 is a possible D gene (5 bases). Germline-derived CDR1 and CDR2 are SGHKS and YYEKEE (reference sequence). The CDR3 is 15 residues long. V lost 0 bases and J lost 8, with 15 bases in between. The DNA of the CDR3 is TGTGCCAGCAGCTTGGCCAGGGTTTTGAACGATGAGCAGTTCTTC. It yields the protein CASSLARVLNDEQFF.

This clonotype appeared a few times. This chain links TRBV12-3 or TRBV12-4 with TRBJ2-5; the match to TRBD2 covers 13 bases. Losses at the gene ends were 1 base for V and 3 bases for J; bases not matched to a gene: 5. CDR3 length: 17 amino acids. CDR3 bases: TGTGCCAGCAGTTTAGGGACTAGCGGGAGTAGGGAAGAGACCCAGTACTTC. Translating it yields CASSLGTSGSREETQYF.

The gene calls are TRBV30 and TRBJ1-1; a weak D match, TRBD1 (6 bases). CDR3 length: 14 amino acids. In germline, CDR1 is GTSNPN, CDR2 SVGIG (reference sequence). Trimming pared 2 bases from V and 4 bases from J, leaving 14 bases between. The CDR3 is CAWSLRGGLTEAFF. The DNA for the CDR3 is TGTGCCTGGAGTCTTCGCGGGGGCCTCACTGAAGCTTTCTTT.

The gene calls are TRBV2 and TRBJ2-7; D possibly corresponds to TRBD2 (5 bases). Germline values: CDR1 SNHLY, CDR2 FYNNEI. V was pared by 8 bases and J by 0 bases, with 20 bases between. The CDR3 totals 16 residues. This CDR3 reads CASCWGVAQISYEQYF. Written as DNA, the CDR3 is TGTGCCAGCTGTTGGGGAGTGGCTCAAATCTCCTACGAGCAGTACTTC.

The CDR3 DNA sequence: TGTGCCAGCAGTTCCGGCCAAGCCTCTTCACCCCTCCACTTT. This codes for CASSSGQASSPLHF. This chain links TRBV12-3 or TRBV12-4 with TRBJ1-6; D is unclear. This CDR3 comprises 14 residues. The V gene lost 4 bases and the J gene lost 9 bases, with 13 bases spanning the gap.

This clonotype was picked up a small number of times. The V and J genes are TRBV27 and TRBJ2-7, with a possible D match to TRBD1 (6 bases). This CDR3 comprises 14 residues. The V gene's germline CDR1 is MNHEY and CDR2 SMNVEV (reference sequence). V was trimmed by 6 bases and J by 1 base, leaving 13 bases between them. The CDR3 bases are TGTGCCAGCAGCTTTGACAGGCGATCCTACGAGCAGTACTTC. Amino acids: CASSFDRRSYEQYF.

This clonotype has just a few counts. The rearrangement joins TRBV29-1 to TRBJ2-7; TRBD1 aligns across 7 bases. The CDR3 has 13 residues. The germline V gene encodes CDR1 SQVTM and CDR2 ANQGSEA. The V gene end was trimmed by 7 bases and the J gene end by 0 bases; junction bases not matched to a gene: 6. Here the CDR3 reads CSAEQGSSYEQYF. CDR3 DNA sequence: TGCAGCGCAGAACAGGGGAGCTCCTACGAGCAGTACTTC.

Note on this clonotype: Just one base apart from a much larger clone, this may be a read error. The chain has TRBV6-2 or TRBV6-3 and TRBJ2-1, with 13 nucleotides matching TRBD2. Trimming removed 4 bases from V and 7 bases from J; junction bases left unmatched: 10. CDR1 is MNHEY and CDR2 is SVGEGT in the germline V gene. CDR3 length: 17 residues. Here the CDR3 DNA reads TGTGCCAGCAGTTCCCTCAGACTAGCGGGAGGCCGGAATGAGCAGTTCTTC. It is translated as CASSSLRLAGGRNEQFF.

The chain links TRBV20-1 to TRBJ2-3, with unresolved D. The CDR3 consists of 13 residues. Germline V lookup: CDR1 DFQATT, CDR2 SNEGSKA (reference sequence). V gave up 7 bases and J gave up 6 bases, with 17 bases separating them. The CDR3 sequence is CSGAAVLDDTQYF. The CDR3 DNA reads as TGCAGTGGCGCTGCCGTCCTAGACGATACGCAGTATTTT.

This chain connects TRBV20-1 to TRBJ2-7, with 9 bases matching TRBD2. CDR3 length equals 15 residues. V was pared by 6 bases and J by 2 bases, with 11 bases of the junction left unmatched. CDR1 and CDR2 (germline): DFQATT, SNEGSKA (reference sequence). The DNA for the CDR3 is TGCAGTGCGGGCCCCCAACTAGCGGGTGCCTACGAGCAGTACTTC. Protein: CSAGPQLAGAYEQYF.

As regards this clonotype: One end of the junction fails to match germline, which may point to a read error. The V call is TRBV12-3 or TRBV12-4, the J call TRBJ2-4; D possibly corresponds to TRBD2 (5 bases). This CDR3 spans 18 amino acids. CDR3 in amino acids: CVSSRYWTGSLAKNIQYF. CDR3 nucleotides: TGTGTCAGCAGTCGATACTGGACTGGAAGTCTAGCCAAAAACATTCAGTACTTC.

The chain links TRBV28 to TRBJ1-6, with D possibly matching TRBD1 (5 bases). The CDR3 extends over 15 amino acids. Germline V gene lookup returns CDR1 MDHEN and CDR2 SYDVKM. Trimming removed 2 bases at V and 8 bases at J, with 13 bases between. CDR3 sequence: CASSLMGQGDSPLHF. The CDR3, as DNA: TGTGCCAGCAGTTTAATGGGGCAGGGAGATTCACCCCTCCACTTT.

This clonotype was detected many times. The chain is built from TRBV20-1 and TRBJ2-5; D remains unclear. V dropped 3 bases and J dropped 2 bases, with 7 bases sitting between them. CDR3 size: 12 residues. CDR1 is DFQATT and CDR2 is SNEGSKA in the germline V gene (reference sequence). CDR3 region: CSASLQQETQYF. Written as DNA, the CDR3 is TGCAGTGCTAGTCTACAGCAAGAGACCCAGTACTTC.

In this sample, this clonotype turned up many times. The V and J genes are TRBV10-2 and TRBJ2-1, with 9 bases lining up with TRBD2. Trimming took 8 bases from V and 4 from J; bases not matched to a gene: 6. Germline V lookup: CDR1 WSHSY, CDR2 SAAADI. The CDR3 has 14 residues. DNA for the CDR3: TGCGCCAGCGCTCCTAGCGGGGATTACAATGAGCAGTTCTTC. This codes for CASAPSGDYNEQFF.

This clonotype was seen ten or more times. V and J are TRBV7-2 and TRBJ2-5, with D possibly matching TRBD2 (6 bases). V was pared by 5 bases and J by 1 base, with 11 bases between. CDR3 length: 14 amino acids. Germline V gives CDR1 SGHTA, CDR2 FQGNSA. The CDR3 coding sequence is TGTGCCAGCAGCCCCCGGGACTTCCAAGAGACCCAGTACTTC. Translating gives CASSPRDFQETQYF.

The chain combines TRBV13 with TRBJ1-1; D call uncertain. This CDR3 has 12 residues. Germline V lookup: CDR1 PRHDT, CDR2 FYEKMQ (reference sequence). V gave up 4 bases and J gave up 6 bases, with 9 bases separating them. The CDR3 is CASSSGFSEAFF. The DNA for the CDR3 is TGTGCCAGCAGCTCAGGTTTCTCTGAAGCTTTCTTT.

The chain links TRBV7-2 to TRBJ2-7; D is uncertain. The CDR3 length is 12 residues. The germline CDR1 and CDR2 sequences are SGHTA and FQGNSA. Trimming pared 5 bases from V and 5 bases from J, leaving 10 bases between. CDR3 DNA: TGTGCCAGCAGCGCCCCCGATAACGAGCAGTACTTC. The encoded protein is CASSAPDNEQYF.

The CDR3 sequence is CATSDREIGSWLNEQFF. As DNA, the CDR3 is TGTGCCACCAGTGATCGAGAAATCGGGAGTTGGTTAAATGAGCAGTTCTTC. The gene calls are TRBV24-1 and TRBJ2-1, with a tentative D call TRBD2 (6 bases). The germline V and J ends were trimmed by 3 bases and 7 bases, with 21 bases remaining between them. This CDR3 has 17 amino acids. Germline V gene lookup returns CDR1 KGHDR and CDR2 SFDVKD.

The CDR3 protein is CASISRTSGNNEQFF. CDR3 coding DNA: TGTGCCAGCATCTCACGGACTAGCGGTAACAATGAGCAGTTCTTC. The chain links TRBV25-1 to TRBJ2-1; the match to TRBD2 covers 10 bases. V lost 7 bases to trimming and J lost 5 bases; unmatched junction nucleotides: 8. The length of the CDR3 is 15 residues. Germline CDR1 and CDR2: MGHDK and SYGVNS.

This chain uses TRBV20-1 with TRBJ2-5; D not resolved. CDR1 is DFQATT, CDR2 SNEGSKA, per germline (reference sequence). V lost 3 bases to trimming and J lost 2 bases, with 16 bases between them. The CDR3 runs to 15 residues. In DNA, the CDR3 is TGCAGTGCTAGTCATACTAAATCGGGTCAAGAGACCCAGTACTTC. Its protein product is CSASHTKSGQETQYF.

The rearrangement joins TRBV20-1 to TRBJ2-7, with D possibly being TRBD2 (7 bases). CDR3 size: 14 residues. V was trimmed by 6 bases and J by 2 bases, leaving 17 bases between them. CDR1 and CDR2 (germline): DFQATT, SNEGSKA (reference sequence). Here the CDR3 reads CSAKGGGGPYEQYF. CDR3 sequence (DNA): TGCAGTGCCAAGGGGGGCGGGGGCCCCTACGAGCAGTACTTC.